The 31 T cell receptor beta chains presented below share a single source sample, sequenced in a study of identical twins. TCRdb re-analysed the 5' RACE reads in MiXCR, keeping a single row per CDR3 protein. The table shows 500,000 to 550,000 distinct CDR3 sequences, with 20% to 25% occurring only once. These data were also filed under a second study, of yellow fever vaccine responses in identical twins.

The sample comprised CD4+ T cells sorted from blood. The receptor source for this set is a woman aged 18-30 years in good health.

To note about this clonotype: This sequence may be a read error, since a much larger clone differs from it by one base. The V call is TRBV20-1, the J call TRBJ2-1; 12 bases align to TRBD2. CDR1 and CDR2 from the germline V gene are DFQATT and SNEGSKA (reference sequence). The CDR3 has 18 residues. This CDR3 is CCARVGFRLAGDYNEQFF. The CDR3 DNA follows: TGCTGTGCTAGAGTCGGGTTTAGACTAGCGGGAGACTACAATGAGCAGTTCTTC.

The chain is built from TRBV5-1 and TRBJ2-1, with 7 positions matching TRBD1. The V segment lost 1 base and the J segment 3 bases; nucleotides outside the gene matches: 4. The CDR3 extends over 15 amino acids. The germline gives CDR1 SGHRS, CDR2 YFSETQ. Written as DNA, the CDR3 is TGCGCCAGCAGCTTGCCCCGACAGGGCTACAATGAGCAGTTCTTC. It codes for CASSLPRQGYNEQFF.

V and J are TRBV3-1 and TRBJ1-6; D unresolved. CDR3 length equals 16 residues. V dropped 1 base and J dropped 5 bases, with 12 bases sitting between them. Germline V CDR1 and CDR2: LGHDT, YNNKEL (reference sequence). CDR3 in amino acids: CASSQAATRNNSPLHF. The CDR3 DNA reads TGTGCCAGCAGCCAAGCTGCGACAAGGAATAATTCACCCCTCCACTTT.

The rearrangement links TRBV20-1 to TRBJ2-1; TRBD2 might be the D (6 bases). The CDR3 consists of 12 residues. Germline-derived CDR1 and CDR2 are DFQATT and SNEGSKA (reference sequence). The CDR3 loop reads CSPRSGWDEQFF. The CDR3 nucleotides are TGCAGCCCCCGTAGCGGATGGGATGAGCAGTTCTTC.

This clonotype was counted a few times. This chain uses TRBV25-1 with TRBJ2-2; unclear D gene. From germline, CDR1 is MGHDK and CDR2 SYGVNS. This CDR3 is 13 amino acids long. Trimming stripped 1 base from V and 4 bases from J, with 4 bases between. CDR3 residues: CASSEWGTGELFF. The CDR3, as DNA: TGTGCCAGCAGTGAATGGGGCACCGGGGAGCTGTTTTTT.

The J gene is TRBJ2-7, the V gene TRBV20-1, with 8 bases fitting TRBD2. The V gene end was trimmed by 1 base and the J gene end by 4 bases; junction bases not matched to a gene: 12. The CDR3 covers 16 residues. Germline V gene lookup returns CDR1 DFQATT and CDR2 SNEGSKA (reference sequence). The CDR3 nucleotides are TGCAGTGCTAGAGGGGCTAGCGGGTCTGTGATTTACGAGCAGTACTTC. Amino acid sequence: CSARGASGSVIYEQYF.

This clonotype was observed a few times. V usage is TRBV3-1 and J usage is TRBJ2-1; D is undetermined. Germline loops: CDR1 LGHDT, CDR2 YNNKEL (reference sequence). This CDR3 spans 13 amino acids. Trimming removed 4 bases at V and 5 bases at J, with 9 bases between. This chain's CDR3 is CASSRVPDNEQFF. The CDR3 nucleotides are TGTGCCAGCAGCCGTGTCCCAGACAATGAGCAGTTCTTC.

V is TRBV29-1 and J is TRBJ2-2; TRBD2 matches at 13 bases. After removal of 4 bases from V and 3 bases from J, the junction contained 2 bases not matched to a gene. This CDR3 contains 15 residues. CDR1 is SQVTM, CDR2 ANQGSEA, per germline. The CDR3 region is CSVAGLAGDTGELFF. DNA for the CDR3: TGCAGCGTTGCAGGACTAGCGGGGGACACCGGGGAGCTGTTTTTT.

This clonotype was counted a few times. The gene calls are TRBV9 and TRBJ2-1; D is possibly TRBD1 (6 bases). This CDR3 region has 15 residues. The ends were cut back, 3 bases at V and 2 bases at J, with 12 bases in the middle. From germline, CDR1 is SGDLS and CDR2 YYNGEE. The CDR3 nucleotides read TGTGCCAGCAGCGCCAGGGGAGAGGCCTACAATGAGCAGTTCTTC. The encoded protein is CASSARGEAYNEQFF.

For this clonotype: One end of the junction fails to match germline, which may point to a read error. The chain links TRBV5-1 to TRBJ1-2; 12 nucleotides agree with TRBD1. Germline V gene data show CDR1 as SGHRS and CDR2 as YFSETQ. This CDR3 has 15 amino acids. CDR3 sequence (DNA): TGCACCAGCAGCTTGGGGGACAGGGGGCGCATTGGCTACACCTTC. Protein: CTSSLGDRGRIGYTF.

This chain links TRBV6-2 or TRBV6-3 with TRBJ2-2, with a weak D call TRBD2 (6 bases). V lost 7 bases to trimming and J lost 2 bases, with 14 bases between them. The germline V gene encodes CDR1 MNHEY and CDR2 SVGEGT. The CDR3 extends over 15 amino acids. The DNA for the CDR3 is TGTGCCAGCACCTCCCGGGGGTCAAACACCGGGGAGCTGTTTTTT. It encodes CASTSRGSNTGELFF.

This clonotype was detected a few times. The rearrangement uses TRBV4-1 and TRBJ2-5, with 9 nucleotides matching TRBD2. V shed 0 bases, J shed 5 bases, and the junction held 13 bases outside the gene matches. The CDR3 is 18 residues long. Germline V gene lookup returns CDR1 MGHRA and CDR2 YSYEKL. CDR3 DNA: TGCGCCAGCAGCCAAGATAGGTCTAGCGGGATGGTCTGGGAGACCCAGTACTTC. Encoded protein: CASSQDRSSGMVWETQYF.

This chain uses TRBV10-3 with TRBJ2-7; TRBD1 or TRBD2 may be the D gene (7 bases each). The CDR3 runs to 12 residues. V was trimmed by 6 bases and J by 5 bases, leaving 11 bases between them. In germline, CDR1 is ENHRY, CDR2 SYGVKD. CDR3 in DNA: TGTGCCATCAGCCAGGGGGGGGACGAGCAGTACTTC. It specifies CAISQGGDEQYF.

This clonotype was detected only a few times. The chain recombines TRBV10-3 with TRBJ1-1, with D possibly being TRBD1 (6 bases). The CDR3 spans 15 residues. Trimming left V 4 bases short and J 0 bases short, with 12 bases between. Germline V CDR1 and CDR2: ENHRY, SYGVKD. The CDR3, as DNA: TGTGCCATCAGTGGCCAACAGGGCGTGAACACTGAAGCTTTCTTT. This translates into CAISGQQGVNTEAFF.

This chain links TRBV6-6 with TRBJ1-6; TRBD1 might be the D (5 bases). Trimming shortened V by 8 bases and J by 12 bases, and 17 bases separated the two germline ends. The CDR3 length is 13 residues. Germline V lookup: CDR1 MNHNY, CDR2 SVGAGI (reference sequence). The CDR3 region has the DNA TGTGCCAGCCGAAATATCCGGGGGTTACCCCTCCACTTT. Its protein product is CASRNIRGLPLHF.

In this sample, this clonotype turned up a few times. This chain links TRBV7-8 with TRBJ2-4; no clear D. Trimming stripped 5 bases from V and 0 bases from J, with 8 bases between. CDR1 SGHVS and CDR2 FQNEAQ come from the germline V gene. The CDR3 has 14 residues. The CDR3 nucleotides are TGTGCCAGCAGCATCATGATAGCCAAAAACATTCAGTACTTC. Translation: CASSIMIAKNIQYF.

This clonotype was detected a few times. The CDR3 region has the DNA TGTGCCAGCAGCCGGGGACAGGCTATGGGGAATGAGCAGTTCTTC. Protein: CASSRGQAMGNEQFF. The chain is built from TRBV7-9 and TRBJ2-1, with 8 bases fitting TRBD1. Germline V gene sequence: CDR1 SEHNR, CDR2 FQNEAQ (reference sequence). There are 15 residues in the CDR3. Trimming at V came to 5 bases and at J to 7 bases, leaving 10 bases not matched to a gene.

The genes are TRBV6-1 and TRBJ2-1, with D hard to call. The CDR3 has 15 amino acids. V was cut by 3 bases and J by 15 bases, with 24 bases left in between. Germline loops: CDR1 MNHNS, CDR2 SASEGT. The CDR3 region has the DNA TGTGCCAGCAGTGATTTGACCAGGTCGAGCCTACCGAGGTTCTTC. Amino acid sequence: CASSDLTRSSLPRFF.

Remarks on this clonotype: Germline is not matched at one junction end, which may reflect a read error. CDR3 region: CASTQRGAYGYTF. DNA for the CDR3: TGTGCCAGCACCCAAAGGGGGGCCTATGGCTACACCTTC. The chain links TRBV3-1 to TRBJ1-2; D is perhaps TRBD1 (6 bases). The CDR3 sequence is 13 residues long. Per the germline V gene, CDR1 is LGHDT and CDR2 is YNNKEL (reference sequence).

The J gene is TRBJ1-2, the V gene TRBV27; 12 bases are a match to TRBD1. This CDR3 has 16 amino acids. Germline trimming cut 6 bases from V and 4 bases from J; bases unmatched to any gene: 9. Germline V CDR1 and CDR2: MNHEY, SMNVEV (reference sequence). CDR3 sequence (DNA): TGTGCCAGCAGCCAATTACCGGGACAGGGGGCCTATGGCTACACCTTC. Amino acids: CASSQLPGQGAYGYTF.

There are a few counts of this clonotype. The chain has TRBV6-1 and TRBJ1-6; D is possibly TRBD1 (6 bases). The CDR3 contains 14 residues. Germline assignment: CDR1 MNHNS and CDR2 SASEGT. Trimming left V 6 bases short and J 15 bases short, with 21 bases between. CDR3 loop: CASRGGEGTHSLHF. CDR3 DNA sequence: TGTGCCAGCAGAGGCGGAGAGGGGACACACAGCCTCCACTTT.

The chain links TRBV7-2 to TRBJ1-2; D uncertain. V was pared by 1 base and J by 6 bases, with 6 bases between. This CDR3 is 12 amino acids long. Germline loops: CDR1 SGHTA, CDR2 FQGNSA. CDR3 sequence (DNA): TGTGCCAGCAGCTTAGGTATTAATGGCTACACCTTC. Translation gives CASSLGINGYTF.

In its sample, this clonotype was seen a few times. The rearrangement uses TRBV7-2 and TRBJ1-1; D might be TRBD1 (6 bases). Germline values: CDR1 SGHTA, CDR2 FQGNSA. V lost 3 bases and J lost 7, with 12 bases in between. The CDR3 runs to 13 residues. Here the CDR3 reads CASSFQIQGEAFF. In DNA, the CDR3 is TGTGCCAGCAGCTTTCAGATACAGGGTGAAGCTTTCTTT.

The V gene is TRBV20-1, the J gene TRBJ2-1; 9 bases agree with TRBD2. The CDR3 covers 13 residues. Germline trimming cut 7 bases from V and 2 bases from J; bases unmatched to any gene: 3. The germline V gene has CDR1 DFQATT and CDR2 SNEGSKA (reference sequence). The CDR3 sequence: CSVLAGPYNEQFF. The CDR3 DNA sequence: TGCAGTGTGCTAGCGGGGCCCTACAATGAGCAGTTCTTC.

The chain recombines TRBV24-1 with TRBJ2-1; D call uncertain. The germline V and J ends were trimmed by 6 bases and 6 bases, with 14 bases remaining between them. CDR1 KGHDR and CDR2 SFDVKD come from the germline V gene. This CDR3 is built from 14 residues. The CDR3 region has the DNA TGTGCCACCAGTCACCCCAGGAACGGCAATGAGCAGTTCTTC. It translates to CATSHPRNGNEQFF.

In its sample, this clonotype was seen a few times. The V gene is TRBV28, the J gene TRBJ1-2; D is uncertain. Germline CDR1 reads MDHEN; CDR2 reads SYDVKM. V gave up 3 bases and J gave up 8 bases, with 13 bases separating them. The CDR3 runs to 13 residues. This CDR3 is CASSFGRERGYTF. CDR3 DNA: TGTGCCAGCAGTTTCGGGCGGGAGCGGGGCTACACCTTC.

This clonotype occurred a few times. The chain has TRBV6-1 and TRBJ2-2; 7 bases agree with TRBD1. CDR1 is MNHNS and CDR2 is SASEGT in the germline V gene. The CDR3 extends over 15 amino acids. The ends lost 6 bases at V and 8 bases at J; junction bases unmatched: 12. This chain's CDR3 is CASSEEDRSLGELFF. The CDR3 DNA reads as TGTGCCAGCAGCGAGGAGGACAGGTCGTTGGGGGAGCTGTTTTTT.

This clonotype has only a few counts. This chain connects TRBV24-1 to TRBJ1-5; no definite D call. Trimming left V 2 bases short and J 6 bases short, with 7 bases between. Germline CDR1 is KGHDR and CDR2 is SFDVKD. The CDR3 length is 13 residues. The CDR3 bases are TGTGCCACCAGTGATTCCGGTCTTCAGCCCCAGCATTTT. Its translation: CATSDSGLQPQHF.

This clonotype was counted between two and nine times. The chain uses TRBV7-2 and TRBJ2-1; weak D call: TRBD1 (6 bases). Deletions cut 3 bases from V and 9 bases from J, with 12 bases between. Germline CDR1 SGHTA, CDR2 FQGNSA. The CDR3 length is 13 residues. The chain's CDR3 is CASSFGRGSEQFF. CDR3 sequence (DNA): TGTGCCAGCAGCTTTGGCAGGGGCTCTGAGCAGTTCTTC.

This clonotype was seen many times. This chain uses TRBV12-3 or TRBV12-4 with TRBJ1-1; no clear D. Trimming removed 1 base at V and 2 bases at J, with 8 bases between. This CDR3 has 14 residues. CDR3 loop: CASSLEVSNTEAFF. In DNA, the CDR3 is TGTGCCAGCAGTTTAGAGGTTTCCAACACTGAAGCTTTCTTT.

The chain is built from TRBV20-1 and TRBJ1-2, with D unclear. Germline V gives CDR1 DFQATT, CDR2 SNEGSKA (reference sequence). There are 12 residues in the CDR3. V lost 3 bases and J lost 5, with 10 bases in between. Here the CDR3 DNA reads TGCAGTGCTAGCGACATCGGTTATGGCTACACCTTC. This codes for CSASDIGYGYTF.